What follows describes a single TCR beta chain. The antigen remains unidentified. Vbeta (60) and Jbeta (13) primers were used in the PCR. Authors' methods: In a later analysis, of around 85 million unique beta chains, roughly 9.9 million appeared in at least two donors. TCRdb keeps only in-frame clones here, not all; method: immunoSEQ multiplex PCR. That table supplies the V and J calls and clone size; D and trimming were determined from the DNA. The sample totals about 210,000 clones. The data are from a study of cytomegalovirus exposure and HLA in healthy donors. Overall study results and limits: Later on, an analysis found that several of the most significant clusters appeared to be linked to common viral pathogens, which included parvovirus B19.

V was clipped by 5 bases and J by 8 bases; unmatched bases: 14. Germline CDR1 is GTSNPN and CDR2 is SVGIG (reference sequence). The CDR3 is 16 residues long. This TCR was sampled from a woman aged 25 to 39 in good health and CMV-seropositive. Sequenced: PBMCs. The chain joins TRBV30 to TRBJ2-1, with 11 bases identical to TRBD2. This chain's CDR3 is CAWVGGGTSGSYEQFF. CDR3 DNA: TGTGCCTGGGTGGGGGGGGGAACTAGCGGGAGTTATGAGCAGTTCTTC.